The 15 T cell receptor beta chains below all came from one sample that was sequenced in a study of T cell clonality in common variable immunodeficiency. Libraries were prepared by immunoSEQ multiplex PCR; TCRdb keeps only in-frame clonotypes and omits some of them. Singletons are absent from the sample, which has tens of thousands of clones. Sequences were obtained from peripheral blood mononuclear cells. These receptors were taken from a person between 18 and 75 years old in good health.

This clone was seen many times. The sequence runs out 3 residues before the end of the CDR3; the remainder is reconstructed from the germline J gene. This sequence joins TRBV20-1 and TRBJ2-3, with 10 positions matching TRBD2. The CDR3 is 14 amino acids. V shed 6 bases and J 3 bases; nucleotides not matched to a gene: 6. Germline V gene sequence: CDR1 DFQATT, CDR2 SNEGSKA (reference sequence). The DNA read from the CDR3 is TGCAGTGCCTCACCGGGACTAGCGACAGATACG. Protein sequence: CSASPGLATDT. The entire CDR3 is CSASPGLATDTQYF.

This clone was observed at least ten times. The CDR3 extends 3 residues past the end of the read, so its final part is completed from the germline J gene. J is TRBJ2-3 and V is TRBV19, with D possibly TRBD2 on 5 matching bases. V was pared by 7 bases and J by 0 bases, with 11 bases between. Germline V gene data show CDR1 as LNHDA and CDR2 as SQIVND (reference sequence). The CDR3 spans 14 residues. This CDR3 is CASKRGPSTDTQYF. The CDR3 bases that were read are TGTGCCAGTAAGCGCGGGCCTAGCACAGATACG.

This clone has more than one count but fewer than ten. Read coverage stops 3 residues before the CDR3 terminus; the germline J gene supplies the remainder. V is TRBV10-2 and J is TRBJ1-2, with D tentatively TRBD1 (5 bases). The germline gives CDR1 WSHSY, CDR2 SAAADI. The CDR3 is made up of 13 amino acids. Trimming left V 4 bases short and J 2 bases short, with 8 bases between. The chain's CDR3 is CASSVGGNYGYTF. The DNA read from the CDR3 is TGCGCCAGCAGTGTGGGGGGGAACTATGGC.

As for this clone: The CDR3 is cut off 3 residues early in the read; its end comes from the germline J gene. This sequence joins TRBV5-1 and TRBJ1-1; D is ambiguous. CDR1 and CDR2 from the germline V gene are SGHRS and YFSETQ. The V and J ends lost 0 bases and 3 bases respectively, with 3 bases between them. The length of the CDR3 is 12 residues. The CDR3 loop reads CASSLVDTEAFF. The part of the CDR3 DNA that was read is TGCGCCAGCAGCTTGGTCGACACTGAA.

As to this clone: The missing CDR3 end, 3 residues past where the read stops, is filled in from the germline J gene. The rearrangement joins TRBV4-2 to TRBJ2-7; 7 nucleotides agree with TRBD1. This CDR3 has 16 residues. CDR1 LGHNA and CDR2 YNFKEQ come from the germline V gene. V lost 3 bases to trimming and J lost 3 bases; unmatched junction nucleotides: 11. CDR3: CASSHSVGQVIYEQYF. The DNA read from the CDR3 is TGTGCCAGCAGCCATAGTGTAGGACAGGTGATCTACGAG.

This clone was found many times. Coverage ceases 3 residues before the CDR3 finishes, and the germline J gene fills in the end. The chain has TRBV5-1 and TRBJ1-4, with D possibly matching TRBD1 (6 bases). V gave up 2 bases and J gave up 1 base, with 6 bases separating them. This CDR3 has 14 amino acids. Germline CDR1 is SGHRS and CDR2 is YFSETQ. The CDR3 protein is CASSLGGTNEKLFF. The covered CDR3 bases are TGCGCCAGCAGCTTAGGGGGAACTAATGAAAAA.

The sample holds many counts of this clone. The covered CDR3 bases are TGTGCCAGCAGCCAAGATGGGGGGATTGGCAATCAGCCC. Translation: CASSQDGGIGNQP. The full-length CDR3 reads as CASSQDGGIGNQPQHF. J is TRBJ1-5 and V is TRBV14, with D possibly matching TRBD1 (5 bases). The observed sequence ends 3 residues before the CDR3 terminus, with the missing tail filled in from the germline J gene. Trimming pared 0 bases from V and 2 bases from J, leaving 11 bases between. The CDR3 is made up of 16 amino acids. Germline V gives CDR1 SGHDN, CDR2 FVKESK.

This clone has at least ten counts. The read finishes 3 residues shy of the CDR3 end, and the germline J gene is used to complete it. The rearrangement links TRBV5-1 to TRBJ2-2; D call uncertain. CDR3 length: 13 residues. Trimming cost V 1 base and J 3 bases, with 4 bases left between them. Germline V CDR1 and CDR2: SGHRS, YFSETQ. This CDR3 reads CASSLIYTGELFF. CDR3 bases read: TGCGCCAGCAGCTTGATATACACCGGGGAG.

This clone occurred many times. The missing CDR3 end, 3 residues past where the read stops, is filled in from the germline J gene. This chain uses TRBV20-1 with TRBJ2-7; 7 nucleotides match TRBD1. The CDR3 covers 12 residues. Germline V CDR1 and CDR2: DFQATT, SNEGSKA (reference sequence). Unmatched junction bases numbered 4, after V lost 5 bases and J lost 3 bases. The covered CDR3 bases are TGCAGTGCTTTCGGGGACAGCTACGAG. Translation: CSAFGDSYE. The whole CDR3 sequence reads CSAFGDSYEQYF.

Of note for this clone: The read is 3 residues too short to cover the CDR3 end, so that end is filled in from the germline J gene. This chain connects TRBV19 to TRBJ2-6, with a possible D match to TRBD2 (5 bases). The CDR3 loop spans 15 amino acids. The V and J ends lost 7 bases and 4 bases respectively, with 14 bases between them. Germline V gene lookup returns CDR1 LNHDA and CDR2 SQIVND (reference sequence). CDR3 residues: CASIEGGFGANVLTF. The CDR3 DNA, read in part, is TGTGCCAGTATTGAGGGTGGCTTCGGGGCCAACGTC.

This clone is medium-sized in the sample. The CDR3 goes on 3 residues after the read ends, and that part is filled in from the germline J gene. V is TRBV6-2 or TRBV6-3 and J is TRBJ2-5; TRBD2 matches 16 bases. Germline CDR1 reads MNHEY; CDR2 reads SVGEGT. The CDR3 length is 16 residues. The J segment lost 4 bases and the V segment lost 5 bases, leaving 4 bases of the junction unmatched. The CDR3 is CASSTGTSGGGETQYF. The CDR3 DNA, read in part, is TGTGCCAGCAGTACCGGGACTAGCGGGGGGGGAGAGACC.

This clone was found many times. The read finishes 3 residues shy of the CDR3 end, and the germline J gene is used to complete it. This rearrangement joins TRBV5-4 to TRBJ1-1; 9 bases are a match to TRBD1. Unmatched junction bases numbered 12, after V lost 4 bases and J lost 5 bases. The CDR3 runs 16 residues. Germline CDR1 is SGHNT and CDR2 is YYREEE (reference sequence). This CDR3 is CASSTGTGIFSTEAFF. The DNA read from the CDR3 is TGTGCCAGCAGCACCGGGACAGGGATTTTTTCGACTGAA.

This clone was recorded many times. Read coverage stops 3 residues before the CDR3 terminus; the germline J gene supplies the remainder. The chain links TRBV6-2 or TRBV6-3 to TRBJ2-7; 12 nucleotides agree with TRBD2. Per germline, CDR1 MNHEY and CDR2 SVGEGT. This CDR3 spans 16 amino acids. J gave up 0 bases and V 4 bases, and 4 bases lay outside the gene matches. The CDR3 here is CASSWTSGVTSYEQYF. The sequenced part of the CDR3 DNA is TGTGCCAGCAGTTGGACTAGCGGGGTTACCTCCTACGAG.

There are many counts of this clone. The read terminates 3 residues before the CDR3 end, so the remaining end is supplied by the germline J gene. The V gene is TRBV11-3, the J gene TRBJ2-2; 8 bases line up with TRBD2. The germline CDR1 and CDR2 sequences are SGHNT and YENEEA. This CDR3 is built from 15 residues. The junction had 4 bases not matched to a gene; V was cut back by 7 bases and J by 0 bases. The DNA read from the CDR3 is TGTGCCAGCAACTCGGGGGGGACGAACACCGGGGAG. Translated, it gives CASNSGGTNTGE. The full CDR3 reads CASNSGGTNTGELFF. Filled out from reference TRBV11-3 and TRBJ2-2, the complete variable domain reads EAGVVQSPRYKIIEKKQPVAFWCNPISGHNTLYWYLQNLGQGPELLIRYENEEAVDDSQLPKDRFSAERLKGVDSTLKIQPAELGDSAVYLCASNSGGTNTGELFFGEGSRLTVL.

This clone was detected many times. The CDR3 extends 3 residues past the end of the read, so its final part is completed from the germline J gene. V usage is TRBV18 and J usage is TRBJ2-1; 7 nucleotides agree with TRBD2. Germline trimming cut 9 bases from V and 2 bases from J; bases unmatched to any gene: 7. The CDR3 is 14 residues long. Germline assignment: CDR1 KGHSH and CDR2 LQKENI. The CDR3 loop reads CASRERGAYNEQFF. The sequenced CDR3 bases are TGTGCCAGTCGAGAGCGGGGAGCCTACAATGAG. The complete variable domain, with remaining parts taken from reference TRBV18 and TRBJ2-1, reads NAGVMQNPRHLVRRRGQEARLRCSPMKGHSHVYWYRQLPEEGLKFMVYLQKENIIDESGMPKERFSAEFPKEGPSILRIQQVVRGDSAAYFCASRERGAYNEQFFGPGTRLTVL.